The rows below give T cell receptor beta chains drawn from one sample of a study of T-cell reconstitution after alpha-beta-depleted transplantation in children. One entry per CDR3 protein, called by TCRdb with MiXCR from the PCR reads. The sample records about 980,000 distinct CDR3 sequences, under 30% being singletons. The sample in question was PBMCs, mostly from graft donor cells, obtained 360 days after TCRalphabeta/CD19-depleted stem cell transplant. These receptors were obtained from a boy under two years old who had a stem cell transplant for SCID, so the T cells may come from the graft donor. CDR3s include the opening cysteine and the closing phenylalanine or tryptophan. The D gene is left open where the match is weak. Clone size is given for some rows only: seen once, a few or many times, or a class if the clone is expanded.

TRBD1,.,TRBV20-1,TRBJ1-6,CSASPGTGNSPLHF,TGCAGTGCTAGCCCCGGGACAGGGAATTCACCCCTCCACTTT
.,few,TRBV4-1,TRBJ2-7,CASSQDIGRERQYF,TGCGCCAGCAGCCAAGATATAGGGCGTGAACGGCAGTACTTC
.,.,TRBV20-1,TRBJ2-3,CSASSSGDTQYF,TGCAGTGCTTCGTCCTCAGGCGATACGCAGTATTTT
TRBD1,many,TRBV7-9,TRBJ2-3,CASRDPGTGSTDTQYF,TGTGCCAGCAGAGACCCCGGGACAGGAAGCACAGATACGCAGTATTTT
.,.,TRBV15,TRBJ1-5,CATSSRRAAPQHF,TGTGCCACCAGCAGCCGTCGGGCCGCGCCGCAGCATTTT
TRBD1,.,TRBV5-1,TRBJ1-2,CASSLEGQGTQGYTF,TGCGCCAGCAGCTTGGAGGGACAGGGAACGCAGGGCTACACCTTC
TRBD1,few,TRBV24-1,TRBJ2-2,CATSDFGTGSTGELFF,TGTGCCACCAGTGATTTCGGGACAGGGTCGACCGGGGAGCTGTTTTTT
.,.,TRBV29-1,TRBJ2-7,CSVRLSEGAYEQYF,TGCAGCGTTCGGCTCTCGGAAGGGGCCTACGAGCAGTACTTC
.,few,TRBV10-3,TRBJ1-5,CAISEIQGNQPQHF,TGTGCCATCAGTGAGATCCAAGGAAATCAGCCCCAGCATTTT
.,few,TRBV7-2,TRBJ2-1,CASSLEGRSSYNEQFF,TGTGCCAGCAGCTTAGAGGGCAGAAGCTCCTACAATGAGCAGTTCTTC
.,.,TRBV28,TRBJ2-1,CASSLAVGSNEQFF,TGTGCCAGCAGTTTAGCGGTGGGGAGCAATGAGCAGTTCTTC
.,few,TRBV24-1,TRBJ2-6,CATSDPGPPGPSGANVLTF,TGTGCCACCAGTGACCCCGGACCTCCCGGGCCCTCTGGGGCCAACGTCCTGACTTTC
.,.,TRBV4-1,TRBJ2-5,CASSQVWGGGETQYF,TGCGCCAGCAGCCAAGTGTGGGGAGGGGGGGAGACCCAGTACTTC
TRBD1,.,TRBV2,TRBJ2-7,CASSTGTGAKTSSYEQYF,TGTGCCAGCAGTACCGGGACAGGGGCTAAGACTAGCTCCTACGAGCAGTACTTC
TRBD1,.,TRBV18,TRBJ1-4,CASSPNRGREKLFF,TGTGCCAGCTCACCAAACAGGGGGCGAGAAAAACTGTTTTTT
.,.,TRBV2,TRBJ2-3,CASSARLTSADTQYF,TGTGCCAGCAGTGCGAGACTCACAAGCGCAGATACGCAGTATTTT
.,few,TRBV5-1,TRBJ2-2,CASSRWGTGELFF,TGCGCCAGCAGCCGGTGGGGAACCGGGGAGCTGTTTTTT
TRBD1,few,TRBV7-6,TRBJ1-4,CATRGRSGEKLFF,TGTGCCACCAGGGGGCGATCGGGTGAAAAACTGTTTTTT
.,.,TRBV18,TRBJ1-5,CASSRDSGNQPQHF,TGTGCCAGCTCCCGTGACAGTGGCAATCAGCCCCAGCATTTT
.,.,TRBV6-2/TRBV6-3,TRBJ1-1,CASTPDRLNTEAFF,TGTGCCAGCACCCCGGACAGATTGAACACTGAAGCTTTCTTT
TRBD2,.,TRBV10-1,TRBJ2-1,CASSESRASGAYEQFF,TGCGCCAGCAGTGAGTCGAGGGCTAGCGGGGCTTATGAGCAGTTCTTC
.,few,TRBV5-1,TRBJ2-3,CASRGSSARGSDTQYF,TGCGCCAGCAGGGGAAGTTCAGCAAGAGGCTCAGATACGCAGTATTTT
.,.,TRBV20-1,TRBJ2-3,CSASDGTDTQYF,TGCAGTGCTAGCGACGGCACAGATACGCAGTATTTT
.,few,TRBV15,TRBJ1-1,CATSRDWGDIEAFF,TGTGCCACCAGCAGAGATTGGGGTGATATTGAAGCTTTCTTT
.,.,TRBV2,TRBJ2-5,CASSAGGTQYF,TGTGCCAGCAGTGCGGGCGGGACCCAGTACTTC
.,once,TRBV25-1,TRBJ1-1,CASSEYGTANTEAFF,TGTGCCAGCAGTGAATACGGTACAGCGAACACTGAAGCTTTCTTT
TRBD2,.,TRBV5-5,TRBJ2-1,CASSLGISGGPYNEQFF,TGTGCCAGCAGCTTGGGGATTAGCGGGGGACCCTACAATGAGCAGTTCTTC
.,.,TRBV11-1,TRBJ2-2,CASSLPLTVYTGELFF,TGTGCCAGCAGCTTACCCCTGACAGTGTACACCGGGGAGCTGTTTTTT
TRBD1,.,TRBV20-1,TRBJ2-7,CSARDRGRPSYEQYF,TGCAGTGCTAGGGACAGGGGGAGACCGTCCTACGAGCAGTACTTC
.,few,TRBV20-1,TRBJ2-3,CSASGQLPSQYF,TGCAGTGCTAGTGGACAGCTTCCTTCGCAGTATTTT
.,.,TRBV5-1,TRBJ2-5,CASSPSPSSQETQYF,TGCGCCAGCAGCCCCTCTCCATCCAGCCAAGAGACCCAGTACTTC
.,.,TRBV3-1,TRBJ2-2,CASAGRGPRAGELFF,TGTGCCAGCGCCGGACGAGGGCCTCGCGCCGGGGAGCTGTTTTTT
.,once,TRBV12-3/TRBV12-4,TRBJ1-2,CASSLRLIYGYTF,TGTGCCAGCAGTTTACGACTGATCTATGGCTACACCTTC
.,many,TRBV12-3/TRBV12-4,TRBJ2-2,CASSLTVGGTGELFF,TGTGCCAGCAGTTTAACGGTCGGAGGGACCGGGGAGCTGTTTTTT
.,.,TRBV6-1,TRBJ2-2,CASSVNRASTGELFF,TGTGCCAGCAGTGTGAACCGGGCCTCCACCGGGGAGCTGTTTTTT
.,few,TRBV12-3/TRBV12-4,TRBJ2-7,CASRQASYEQYF,TGTGCCAGCCGGCAGGCCTCCTACGAGCAGTACTTC
TRBD1,many,TRBV28,TRBJ2-4,CAIAGGGRDIQYF,TGTGCCATCGCAGGGGGCGGAAGGGACATTCAGTACTTC
.,few,TRBV20-1,TRBJ1-6,CSARGRRGMNSPLHF,TGCAGTGCTAGAGGCAGGAGGGGTATGAATTCACCCCTCCACTTT
TRBD1,few,TRBV28,TRBJ2-3,CASGYGTAQYF,TGTGCCAGCGGCTACGGGACAGCGCAGTATTTT
TRBD1,few,TRBV7-9,TRBJ1-1,CASSLAGRGSTEAFF,TGTGCCAGCAGCTTAGCCGGCAGGGGGAGCACTGAAGCTTTCTTT
.,few,TRBV12-3/TRBV12-4,TRBJ2-7,CASSFEGPPLPYEQYF,TGTGCCAGCAGTTTTGAGGGTCCACCCTTACCCTACGAGCAGTACTTC
TRBD2,.,TRBV29-1,TRBJ2-7,CSVRAFGTSGEQYF,TGCAGCGTCCGGGCCTTCGGGACTAGCGGCGAGCAGTACTTC
.,.,TRBV27,TRBJ1-1,CASSSAGVNTEAFF,TGTGCCAGCAGTTCGGCAGGAGTGAACACTGAAGCTTTCTTT
.,.,TRBV29-1,TRBJ2-1,CSVENWEDSANEQFF,TGCAGCGTTGAAAATTGGGAGGACAGTGCCAATGAGCAGTTCTTC
.,few,TRBV6-2/TRBV6-3,TRBJ2-7,CASSLPQVGGYEQYF,TGTGCCAGCAGCCTCCCTCAGGTAGGGGGCTACGAGCAGTACTTC
TRBD1,.,TRBV28,TRBJ2-7,CASSSTGQGAGEQYF,TGTGCCAGCAGCTCTACGGGACAGGGGGCAGGGGAGCAGTACTTC
.,few,TRBV20-1,TRBJ1-3,CSAREGGTQKTGNTIYF,TGCAGTGCTAGAGAAGGGGGGACACAAAAAACGGGAAACACCATATATTTT